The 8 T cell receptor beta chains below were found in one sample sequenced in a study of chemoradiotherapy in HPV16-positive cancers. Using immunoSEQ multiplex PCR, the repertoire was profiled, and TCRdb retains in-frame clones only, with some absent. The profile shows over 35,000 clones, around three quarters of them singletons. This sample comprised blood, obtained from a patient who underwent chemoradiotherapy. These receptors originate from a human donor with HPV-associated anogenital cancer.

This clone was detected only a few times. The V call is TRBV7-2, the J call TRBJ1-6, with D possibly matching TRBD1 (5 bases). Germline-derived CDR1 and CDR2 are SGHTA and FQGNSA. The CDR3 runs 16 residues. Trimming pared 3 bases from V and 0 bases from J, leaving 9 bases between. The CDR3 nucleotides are TGTGCCAGCAGCTTCGAGGGGAGCTCCTATAATTCACCCCTCCACTTT. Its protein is CASSFEGSSYNSPLHF.

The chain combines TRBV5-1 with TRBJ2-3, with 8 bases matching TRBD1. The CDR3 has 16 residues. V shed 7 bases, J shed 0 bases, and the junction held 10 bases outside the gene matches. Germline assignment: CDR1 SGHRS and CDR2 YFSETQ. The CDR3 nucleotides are TGCGCCAGCTCCAGGTGGCAGGGGGCTAGCACAGATACGCAGTATTTT. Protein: CASSRWQGASTDTQYF.

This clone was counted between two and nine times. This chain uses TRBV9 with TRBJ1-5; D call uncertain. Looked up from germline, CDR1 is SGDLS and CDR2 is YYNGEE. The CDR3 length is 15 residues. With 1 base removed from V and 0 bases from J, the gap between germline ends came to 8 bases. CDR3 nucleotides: TGTGCCAGCAGCGTAAACGGGGATAGCAATCAGCCCCAGCATTTT. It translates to CASSVNGDSNQPQHF. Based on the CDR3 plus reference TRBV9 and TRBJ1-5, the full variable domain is DSGVTQTPKHLITATGQRVTLRCSPRSGDLSVYWYQQSLDQGLQFLIQYYNGEERAKGNILERFSAQQFPDLHSELNLSSLELGDSALYFCASSVNGDSNQPQHFGDGTRLSIL.

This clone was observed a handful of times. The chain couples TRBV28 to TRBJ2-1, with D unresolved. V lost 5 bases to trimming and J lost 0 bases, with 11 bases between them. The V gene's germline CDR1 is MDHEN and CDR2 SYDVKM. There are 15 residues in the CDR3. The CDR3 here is CASSAGMHSYNEQFF. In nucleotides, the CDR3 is TGTGCCAGCAGTGCCGGTATGCACTCCTACAATGAGCAGTTCTTC.

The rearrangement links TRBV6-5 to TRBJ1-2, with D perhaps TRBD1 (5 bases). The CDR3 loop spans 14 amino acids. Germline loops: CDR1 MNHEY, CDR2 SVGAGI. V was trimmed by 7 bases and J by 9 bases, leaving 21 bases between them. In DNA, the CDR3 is TGTGCCAGCACCCGAGCAGGGCAGGTTCGGAGCTACACCTTC. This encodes CASTRAGQVRSYTF.

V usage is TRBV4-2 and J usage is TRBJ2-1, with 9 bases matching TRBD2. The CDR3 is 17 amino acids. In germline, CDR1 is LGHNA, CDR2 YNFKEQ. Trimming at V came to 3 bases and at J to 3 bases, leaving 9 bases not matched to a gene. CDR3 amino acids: CASSQESAGGLYNEQFF. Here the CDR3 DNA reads TGTGCCAGCAGCCAGGAGTCAGCGGGGGGACTCTACAATGAGCAGTTCTTC.

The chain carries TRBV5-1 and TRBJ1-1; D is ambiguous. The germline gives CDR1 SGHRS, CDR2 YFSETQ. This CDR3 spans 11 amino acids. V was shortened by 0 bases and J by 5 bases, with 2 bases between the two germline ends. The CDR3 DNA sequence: TGCGCCAGCAGCTTGGGGACTGAAGCTTTCTTT. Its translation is CASSLGTEAFF.

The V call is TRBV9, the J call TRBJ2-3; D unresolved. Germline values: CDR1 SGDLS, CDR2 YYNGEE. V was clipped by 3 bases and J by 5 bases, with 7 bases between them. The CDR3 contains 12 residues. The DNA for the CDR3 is TGTGCCAGCAGCGGATTCATAGATACGCAGTATTTT. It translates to CASSGFIDTQYF.